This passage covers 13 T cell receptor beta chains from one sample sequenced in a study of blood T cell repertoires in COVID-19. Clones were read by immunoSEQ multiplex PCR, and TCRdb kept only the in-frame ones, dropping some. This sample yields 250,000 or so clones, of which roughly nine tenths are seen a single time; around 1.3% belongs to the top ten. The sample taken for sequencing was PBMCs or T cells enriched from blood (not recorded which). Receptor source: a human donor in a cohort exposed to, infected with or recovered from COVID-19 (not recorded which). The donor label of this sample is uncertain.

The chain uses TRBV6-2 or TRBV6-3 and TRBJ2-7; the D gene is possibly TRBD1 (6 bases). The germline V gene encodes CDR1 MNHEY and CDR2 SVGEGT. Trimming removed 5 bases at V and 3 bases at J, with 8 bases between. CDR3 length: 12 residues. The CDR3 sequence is CASSTQGYEQYF. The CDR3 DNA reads TGTGCCAGCAGTACACAGGGCTACGAGCAGTACTTC.

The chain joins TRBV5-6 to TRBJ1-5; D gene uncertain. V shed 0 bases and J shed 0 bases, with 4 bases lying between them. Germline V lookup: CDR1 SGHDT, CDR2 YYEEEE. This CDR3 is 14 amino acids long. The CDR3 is CASSLVYSNQPQHF. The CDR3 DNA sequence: TGTGCCAGCAGCTTGGTATATAGCAATCAGCCCCAGCATTTT.

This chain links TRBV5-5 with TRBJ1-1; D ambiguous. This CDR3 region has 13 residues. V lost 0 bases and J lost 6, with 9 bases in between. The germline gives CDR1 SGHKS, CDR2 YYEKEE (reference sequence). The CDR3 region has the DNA TGTGCCAGCAGCTTGGGGGCTGGGTCTGAAGCTTTCTTT. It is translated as CASSLGAGSEAFF.

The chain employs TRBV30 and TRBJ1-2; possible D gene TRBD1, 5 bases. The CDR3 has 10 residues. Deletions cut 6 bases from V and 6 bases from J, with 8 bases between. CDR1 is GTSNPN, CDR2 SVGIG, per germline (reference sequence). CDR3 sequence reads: CACYRHGYTF. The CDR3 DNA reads TGTGCCTGCTACAGGCATGGCTACACCTTC.

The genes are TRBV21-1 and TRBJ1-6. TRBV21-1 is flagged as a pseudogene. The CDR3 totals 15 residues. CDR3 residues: CASSNRGRYNSPLHF. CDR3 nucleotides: TGTGCCAGCAGCAACCGGGGTCGCTATAATTCACCCCTCCACTTT.

This CDR3 reads CSVGRQGGGEQYF. Here the CDR3 DNA reads TGCAGCGTTGGTCGGCAGGGAGGCGGCGAGCAGTACTTC. This chain uses TRBV29-1 with TRBJ2-7, with D maybe TRBD2 (6 bases). The ends were cut back, 4 bases at V and 6 bases at J, with 16 bases in the middle. The CDR3 extends over 13 amino acids. CDR1 SQVTM and CDR2 ANQGSEA come from the germline V gene.

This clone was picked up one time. CDR3 sequence (DNA): TGTGCCAGTAGTATAGGGAGCCGCTACAATGAGCAGTTCTTC. This gives the protein CASSIGSRYNEQFF. The chain is built from TRBV19 and TRBJ2-1; D is undetermined. There are 14 residues in the CDR3. The germline V and J ends were trimmed by 1 base and 3 bases, with 7 bases remaining between them. Germline CDR1 reads LNHDA; CDR2 reads SQIVND (reference sequence).

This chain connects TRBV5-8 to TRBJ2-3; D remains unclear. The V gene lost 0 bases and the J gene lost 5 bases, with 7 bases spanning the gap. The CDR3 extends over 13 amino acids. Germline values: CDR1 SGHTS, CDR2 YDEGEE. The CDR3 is CASSLAPGDTQYF. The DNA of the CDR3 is TGTGCCAGCAGCTTGGCCCCGGGAGATACGCAGTATTTT. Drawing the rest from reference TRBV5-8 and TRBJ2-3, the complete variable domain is EAGVTQSPTHLIKTRGQQATLRCSPISGHTSVYWYQQALGLGLQFLLWYDEGEERNRGNFPPRFSGRQFPNYSSELNVNALELEDSALYLCASSLAPGDTQYFGPGTRLTVL.

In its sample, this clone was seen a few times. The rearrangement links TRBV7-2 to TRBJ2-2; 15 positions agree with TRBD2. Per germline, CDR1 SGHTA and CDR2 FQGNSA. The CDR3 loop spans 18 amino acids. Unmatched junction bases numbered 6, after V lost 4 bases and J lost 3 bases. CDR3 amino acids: CASSSTGTSGGYTGELFF. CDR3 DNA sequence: TGTGCCAGCAGCTCCACCGGGACTAGCGGGGGGTACACCGGGGAGCTGTTTTTT.

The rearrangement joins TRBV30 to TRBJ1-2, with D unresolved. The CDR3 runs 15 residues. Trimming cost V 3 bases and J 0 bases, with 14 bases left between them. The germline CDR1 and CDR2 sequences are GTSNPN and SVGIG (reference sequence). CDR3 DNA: TGTGCCTGGAGAGGCGACCTTGGAGCTAACTATGGCTACACCTTC. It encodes CAWRGDLGANYGYTF.

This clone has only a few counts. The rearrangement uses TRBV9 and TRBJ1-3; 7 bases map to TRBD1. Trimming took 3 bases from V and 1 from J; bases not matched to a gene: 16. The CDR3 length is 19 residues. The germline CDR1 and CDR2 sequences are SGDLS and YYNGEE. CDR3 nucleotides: TGTGCCAGCAGCGCGGACAGGCCTCCCGATTTATTATCTGGAAACACCATATATTTT. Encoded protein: CASSADRPPDLLSGNTIYF.

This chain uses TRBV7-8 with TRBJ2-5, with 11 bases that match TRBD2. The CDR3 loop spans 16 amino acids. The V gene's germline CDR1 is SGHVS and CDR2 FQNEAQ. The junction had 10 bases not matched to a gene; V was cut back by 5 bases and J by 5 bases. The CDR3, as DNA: TGTGCCAGCAGCCTGATCGGGACTAGCGGCTGGGAGACCCAGTACTTC. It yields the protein CASSLIGTSGWETQYF.

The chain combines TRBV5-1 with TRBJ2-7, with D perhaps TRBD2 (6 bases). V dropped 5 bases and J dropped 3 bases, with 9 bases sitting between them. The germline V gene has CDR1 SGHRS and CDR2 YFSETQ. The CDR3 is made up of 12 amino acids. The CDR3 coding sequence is TGCGCCAGCAGTGGAGGGGTCTACGAGCAGTACTTC. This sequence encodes CASSGGVYEQYF.